This T cell receptor (beta chain) stems from a study of response to subunit inactivated influenza vaccine. V dropped 8 bases and J dropped 7; count of bases not matched to a gene: 9. The CDR3 consists of 14 residues. TCRdb reprocessed the RT-PCR reads via MiXCR and lists one record per CDR3 protein. The data hold 710,000 or so distinct CDR3 sequences, with around a sixth observed a single time. This clonotype was counted a few times. Sequencing used PBMCs from blood, obtained 11 to 12 days after vaccination. V usage is TRBV12-3 or TRBV12-4 and J usage is TRBJ2-7; 12 bases fit TRBD1. This clonotype originated in a man aged 50-60 years who received an inactivated influenza vaccine. The chain's CDR3 is CASSKGDRGQEQYF. CDR3 DNA sequence: TGTGCCAGCTCCAAGGGGGACAGGGGGCAAGAGCAGTACTTC.